This TCR beta chain was documented in a study of shared clonotypes between healthy human individuals. The CDR3 loop spans 13 amino acids. The germline gives CDR1 SGDLS, CDR2 YYNGEE. The V and J ends lost 4 bases and 4 bases respectively, with 11 bases between them. Unsorted PBMC contributed approximately 280 ng DNA, approximately 33,000 T cell genomes, to each replicate PCR. Sequencing was performed with immunoSEQ multiplex PCR; in TCRdb, only in-frame clones are kept and a portion is missing. The sample lists around 500,000 clones; roughly 77% were seen once. This TCR was recovered from a middle-aged woman in good health. Some clones in this sample may be carry-over from other donors' samples. What was sequenced was PBMCs. The rearrangement links TRBV9 to TRBJ1-1; D unclear. The CDR3 DNA sequence: TGTGCCAGCAGCACCCGGTCGGGCACTGAAGCTTTCTTT. Its protein product is CASSTRSGTEAFF.